This T cell receptor (beta chain) was retrieved from a study of blood T cell repertoires in COVID-19. For the study at large: Whether acute or convalescent, the COVID-19 samples came from the United States, Italy and Spain.

Authors' data handling: Researchers report that nucleated cell counts were estimated from reference gene primer amplification. Sequencing used immunoSEQ multiplex PCR; TCRdb keeps in-frame clones, though not all of them. D and trimming come from the DNA, and the V and J calls and clone size come from that table. This table has a few hundred thousand clones, around 85% appearing once. This CDR3 region has 14 residues. The V and J ends lost 4 bases and 5 bases, in that order; junction bases with no gene match: 6. Germline assignment: CDR1 SGHVS and CDR2 FQNEAQ. As for this clone: At the DNA level, this CDR3 is encoded by other sequences in the same sample as well.

This sequence originates from a woman aged 18-29 years with acute or convalescent COVID-19. Specimen: peripheral blood. The gene calls are TRBV7-8 and TRBJ1-1; 8 bases fit TRBD1. CDR3 region: CASSSTGGVTEAFF. DNA for the CDR3: TGTGCCAGCAGCTCTACAGGGGGTGTGACTGAAGCTTTCTTT.